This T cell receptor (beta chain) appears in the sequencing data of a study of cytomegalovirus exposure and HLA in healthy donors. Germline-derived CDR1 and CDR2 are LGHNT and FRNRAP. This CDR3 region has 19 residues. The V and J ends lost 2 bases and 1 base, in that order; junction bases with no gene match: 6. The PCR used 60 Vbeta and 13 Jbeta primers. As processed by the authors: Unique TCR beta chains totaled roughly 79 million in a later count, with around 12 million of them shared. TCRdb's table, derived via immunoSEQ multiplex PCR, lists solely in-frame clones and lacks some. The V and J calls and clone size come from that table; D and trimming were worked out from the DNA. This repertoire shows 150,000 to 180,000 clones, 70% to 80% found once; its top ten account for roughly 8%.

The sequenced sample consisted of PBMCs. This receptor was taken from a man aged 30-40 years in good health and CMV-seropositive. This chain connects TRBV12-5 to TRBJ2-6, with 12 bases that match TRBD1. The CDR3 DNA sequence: TGTGCTAGTGGTTTGTCCGGGACAGGGGGCTTTTCTGGGGCCAACGTCCTGACTTTC. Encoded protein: CASGLSGTGGFSGANVLTF.